This T cell receptor (beta chain) emerged from a study of blood T cell repertoires in COVID-19. This CDR3 has 12 amino acids. Germline CDR1 reads SQVTM; CDR2 reads ANQGSEA. Trimming shortened V by 4 bases and J by 8 bases, and 12 bases separated the two germline ends. Study processing details: Using reference gene primer amplification, nucleated cell counts were estimated. Some clones are missing from TCRdb's copy, which holds only in-frame ones; the method was immunoSEQ multiplex PCR. Clone size and V and J calls were adopted from that table, with D and trimming inferred from the DNA. The repertoire holds fewer than 650,000 clones, about 88% seen once, with roughly 8.3% in the top ten. Followed over time, Seattle patients had been enrolled while infection was active.

This receptor was taken from a woman aged 50 to 65 with COVID-19, enrolled during active disease. The specimen was peripheral blood. This sequence joins TRBV29-1 and TRBJ2-1; no clear D gene. CDR3 protein: CSVGARVDEQFF. The CDR3 nucleotides are TGCAGCGTTGGGGCCCGAGTGGATGAGCAGTTCTTC.